Reported below is one TCR beta chain. The target antigen is unknown. The entry originates in a study of OX40 agonist ivuxolimab in advanced cancers. Study-level background: The patients received agonistic anti-OX40 (CD134) antibody ivuxolimab. Those enrolled were about 80% male, with a mean age of roughly 60 years and ages from roughly 23 to 79. Points from the study as a whole: The CD4+ and CD8+ T cells in the blood had expanded clonally by week 6 at 0.1 to 3.0 mg/kg.

The protocol was immunoSEQ multiplex PCR, while the TCRdb copy is restricted to in-frame clones and leaves out a portion. The top ten hold 3% to 3.5% of the sample, which has 50,000 or so clones, 80% to 90% seen once. The ends were cut back, 5 bases at V and 0 bases at J, with 10 bases in the middle. The CDR3 extends over 14 amino acids. The germline gives CDR1 SEHNR, CDR2 FQNEAQ (reference sequence). The specimen comprised CD4+ or CD8+ T cells sorted from blood, sampled in a trial of the OX40 agonist ivuxolimab. The receptor was isolated from an adult with an advanced solid tumor such as melanoma, head and neck, liver or kidney cancer. The chain recombines TRBV7-9 with TRBJ1-1; D gene unclear. CDR3 coding DNA: TGTGCCAGCAGCCCCTCCTGGATGAACACTGAAGCTTTCTTT. Its protein product is CASSPSWMNTEAFF.